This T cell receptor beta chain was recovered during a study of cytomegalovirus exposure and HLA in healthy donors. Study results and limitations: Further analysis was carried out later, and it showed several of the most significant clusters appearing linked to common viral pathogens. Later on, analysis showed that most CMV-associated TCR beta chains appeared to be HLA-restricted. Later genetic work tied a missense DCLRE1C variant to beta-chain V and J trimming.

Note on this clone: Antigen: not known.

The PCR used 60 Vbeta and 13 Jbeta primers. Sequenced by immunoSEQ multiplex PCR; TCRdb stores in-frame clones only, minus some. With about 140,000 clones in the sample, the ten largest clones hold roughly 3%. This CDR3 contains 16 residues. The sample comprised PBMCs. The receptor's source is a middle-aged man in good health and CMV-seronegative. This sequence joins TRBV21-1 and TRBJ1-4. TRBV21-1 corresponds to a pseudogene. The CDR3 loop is CASSTSNGGSFEKLFF. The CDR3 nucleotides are TGTGCCAGCAGCACATCGAACGGGGGGTCGTTTGAAAAACTGTTTTTT.